The rows below give T cell receptor beta chains drawn from one sample of a study of cytomegalovirus exposure and HLA in healthy donors. Repertoires were generated with immunoSEQ multiplex PCR, while TCRdb's copy carries only in-frame clones and drops some. The data hold around 120,000 clones, with about 91% observed a single time. Sequencing was carried out using PBMCs. These receptors were obtained from a man younger than 30 in good health and CMV-seronegative. Both conserved end residues are part of each CDR3. Each record gives: V gene, clone size, CDR3 length, J gene, D gene, CDR3 DNA, CDR3 protein. D genes are given only for firm matches. Some rows have no size entry. The others give once, few or many, or a class for an expanded clone.

v_gene: TRBV9
abundance: -
len: 15
j_gene: TRBJ2-2
d_gene: -
CDR3nt: TGTGCCAGCAGCGTAGCTAGTACGGGCACCGGGGAGCTGTTTTTT
CDR3aa: CASSVASTGTGELFF

v_gene: TRBV9
abundance: -
len: 16
j_gene: TRBJ2-5
d_gene: TRBD2
CDR3nt: TGTGCCAGCAGCCCTCATGGAGCGGGATCTCAAGAGACCCAGTACTTC
CDR3aa: CASSPHGAGSQETQYF

v_gene: TRBV6-6
abundance: -
len: 14
j_gene: TRBJ2-1
d_gene: TRBD1
CDR3nt: TGTGCCAGCAGTTCAGGGGGCCGCTACAATGAGCAGTTCTTC
CDR3aa: CASSSGGRYNEQFF

v_gene: TRBV28
abundance: -
len: 17
j_gene: TRBJ1-5
d_gene: -
CDR3nt: TGTGCCAGCAGTTTTTGGGGGCCGGACGGAGGTTCGGGGCCCCAGCATTTT
CDR3aa: CASSFWGPDGGSGPQHF

v_gene: TRBV27
abundance: -
len: 13
j_gene: TRBJ2-2
d_gene: -
CDR3nt: TGTGCCAGCAGTTTCACTGACACCGGGGAGCTGTTTTTT
CDR3aa: CASSFTDTGELFF

v_gene: TRBV6-1
abundance: -
len: 15
j_gene: TRBJ1-6
d_gene: -
CDR3nt: TGTGCCAGCAGTACAGGATCCCGCAATAATTCACCCCTCCACTTT
CDR3aa: CASSTGSRNNSPLHF

v_gene: TRBV2
abundance: -
len: 16
j_gene: TRBJ1-4
d_gene: TRBD1
CDR3nt: TGTGCCAGCAATAAAAGACCGGGACAGCCAAATGAAAAACTGTTTTTT
CDR3aa: CASNKRPGQPNEKLFF

v_gene: TRBV6-4
abundance: -
len: 16
j_gene: TRBJ2-3
d_gene: -
CDR3nt: TGTGCCAGCAGTGACTCGGGGCACGGTGGGTTTTCGGCGCAGTATTTT
CDR3aa: CASSDSGHGGFSAQYF

v_gene: TRBV19
abundance: -
len: 17
j_gene: TRBJ2-1
d_gene: -
CDR3nt: TGTGCCAGTAGCATGGGGGTTCAGGGGCGCTCCTACAATGAGCAGTTCTTC
CDR3aa: CASSMGVQGRSYNEQFF

v_gene: TRBV12-5
abundance: once
len: 15
j_gene: TRBJ2-2
d_gene: -
CDR3nt: TGTGCTAGTGGTTTGGACGGGACACCTAATGGGGAGCTGTTTTTT
CDR3aa: CASGLDGTPNGELFF

v_gene: TRBV6-5
abundance: -
len: 15
j_gene: TRBJ2-2
d_gene: -
CDR3nt: TGTGCCAGCAGTTACGGCCAAATAAACACCGGGGAGCTGTTTTTT
CDR3aa: CASSYGQINTGELFF

v_gene: TRBV28
abundance: -
len: 16
j_gene: TRBJ2-1
d_gene: TRBD2
CDR3nt: TGTGCCAGCAGTTTATCTAGCGGGAGGTACGACAATGAGCAGTTCTTC
CDR3aa: CASSLSSGRYDNEQFF

v_gene: TRBV19
abundance: -
len: 14
j_gene: TRBJ1-1
d_gene: TRBD1
CDR3nt: TGTGCCAGTAGTACACAGGGGGCATCCACTGAAGCTTTCTTT
CDR3aa: CASSTQGASTEAFF

v_gene: TRBV7-9
abundance: -
len: 14
j_gene: TRBJ1-1
d_gene: -
CDR3nt: TGTGCCAGCAGCTTAAAGGGAGGGAACACTGAAGCTTTCTTT
CDR3aa: CASSLKGGNTEAFF

v_gene: TRBV7-2
abundance: -
len: 17
j_gene: TRBJ2-1
d_gene: TRBD1
CDR3nt: TGTGCCAGCAGCCCTACGGGACAGCAACTTTCCTACAATGAGCAGTTCTTC
CDR3aa: CASSPTGQQLSYNEQFF

v_gene: TRBV18
abundance: -
len: 13
j_gene: TRBJ2-7
d_gene: -
CDR3nt: TGTGCCAGCTCACAATCACAGTCCTACGAGCAGTACTTC
CDR3aa: CASSQSQSYEQYF

v_gene: TRBV25-1
abundance: -
len: 14
j_gene: TRBJ2-3
d_gene: -
CDR3nt: TGTGCCAGCAGTGATCCTAAGATCACAGATACGCAGTATTTT
CDR3aa: CASSDPKITDTQYF

v_gene: TRBV6-6
abundance: -
len: 13
j_gene: TRBJ1-1
d_gene: -
CDR3nt: TGTGCCAGCAGTTACAGCGTCGAAACTGAAGCTTTCTTT
CDR3aa: CASSYSVETEAFF

v_gene: TRBV28
abundance: few
len: 12
j_gene: TRBJ1-5
d_gene: -
CDR3nt: TGTGCCAGTGCCCTCGGGAATCAGCCCCAGCATTTT
CDR3aa: CASALGNQPQHF

v_gene: TRBV9
abundance: once
len: 15
j_gene: TRBJ1-1
d_gene: -
CDR3nt: TGTGCCAGCAGCGTAGATGGCAGGGCAAACACTGAAGCTTTCTTT
CDR3aa: CASSVDGRANTEAFF

v_gene: TRBV27
abundance: -
len: 13
j_gene: TRBJ1-5
d_gene: -
CDR3nt: TGTGCCAGCCCCTTCGGAGGCAATCAGCCCCAGCATTTT
CDR3aa: CASPFGGNQPQHF

v_gene: TRBV18
abundance: -
len: 13
j_gene: TRBJ2-5
d_gene: -
CDR3nt: TGTGCCAGCTCACCTCAGGGGCTGGAGACCCAGTACTTC
CDR3aa: CASSPQGLETQYF

v_gene: TRBV7-8
abundance: -
len: 11
j_gene: TRBJ2-5
d_gene: -
CDR3nt: TGTGCCAGCAGCTCTCAAGAGACCCAGTACTTC
CDR3aa: CASSSQETQYF

v_gene: TRBV28
abundance: -
len: 15
j_gene: TRBJ2-3
d_gene: TRBD2
CDR3nt: TGTGCCAGCAGCTCGGCCGGGACTAGTGGAGATACGCAGTATTTT
CDR3aa: CASSSAGTSGDTQYF

v_gene: TRBV28
abundance: -
len: 13
j_gene: TRBJ2-7
d_gene: -
CDR3nt: TGTGCCAGCAGACTCTCAGGGGACTACGAGCAGTACTTC
CDR3aa: CASRLSGDYEQYF

v_gene: TRBV19
abundance: -
len: 14
j_gene: TRBJ1-4
d_gene: -
CDR3nt: TGTGCCAGTAGTATACCAGGGTTTAAGGAAAAACTGTTTTTT
CDR3aa: CASSIPGFKEKLFF

v_gene: TRBV7-2
abundance: -
len: 14
j_gene: TRBJ2-7
d_gene: -
CDR3nt: TGTGCCAGCAGCTTGAGGACAGTCTCCTACGAGCAGTACTTC
CDR3aa: CASSLRTVSYEQYF

v_gene: TRBV15
abundance: -
len: 14
j_gene: TRBJ1-2
d_gene: -
CDR3nt: TGTGCCACCAGCAGGGAAGGGAGGGCTAATGGCTACACCTTC
CDR3aa: CATSREGRANGYTF

v_gene: TRBV2
abundance: -
len: 14
j_gene: TRBJ1-1
d_gene: -
CDR3nt: TGTGCCAGCAGTGAAGGCAGGTCTAAAACTGAAGCTTTCTTT
CDR3aa: CASSEGRSKTEAFF

v_gene: TRBV7-7
abundance: -
len: 14
j_gene: TRBJ2-1
d_gene: TRBD1
CDR3nt: TGTGCCAGCAGCTCGGGACAGTCCTACGATGAGCAGTTCTTC
CDR3aa: CASSSGQSYDEQFF

v_gene: TRBV28
abundance: few
len: 14
j_gene: TRBJ2-7
d_gene: TRBD2
CDR3nt: TGTGCCAGCAGCCACGTCCGGGGGGCCTACGAGCAGTACTTC
CDR3aa: CASSHVRGAYEQYF

v_gene: TRBV27
abundance: few
len: 12
j_gene: TRBJ1-1
d_gene: -
CDR3nt: TGTGCCAGCAGGCAGGGAGGGACTGAAGCTTTCTTT
CDR3aa: CASRQGGTEAFF

v_gene: TRBV28
abundance: -
len: 13
j_gene: TRBJ1-2
d_gene: -
CDR3nt: TGTGCCAGCAGTTTGGTCGGGGTTAATGGCTACACCTTC
CDR3aa: CASSLVGVNGYTF

v_gene: TRBV18
abundance: -
len: 15
j_gene: TRBJ2-3
d_gene: TRBD2
CDR3nt: TGTGCCAGCTCACCAGGTGGGGGGGAGACAGATACGCAGTATTTT
CDR3aa: CASSPGGGETDTQYF

v_gene: TRBV7-2
abundance: -
len: 15
j_gene: TRBJ2-1
d_gene: TRBD2
CDR3nt: TGTGCCAGCAGCTTGACTAGCGGGGGGCCGAATGAGCAGTTCTTC
CDR3aa: CASSLTSGGPNEQFF

v_gene: TRBV5-6
abundance: few
len: 13
j_gene: TRBJ1-1
d_gene: -
CDR3nt: TGTGCCACCCATTCGATTGACAGTGAGAAAGCTTTCTTT
CDR3aa: CATHSIDSEKAFF

v_gene: TRBV9
abundance: -
len: 16
j_gene: TRBJ2-3
d_gene: -
CDR3nt: TGTGCCAGCAGCGTAGTTCAGGGAATATCGACAGATACGCAGTATTTT
CDR3aa: CASSVVQGISTDTQYF

v_gene: TRBV6-5
abundance: -
len: 12
j_gene: TRBJ2-7
d_gene: -
CDR3nt: TGTGCCAGCTCAGGGACAGCGGGTGAGCAGTACTTC
CDR3aa: CASSGTAGEQYF

v_gene: TRBV29-1
abundance: once
len: 15
j_gene: TRBJ1-2
d_gene: TRBD1
CDR3nt: TGCAGCGTTGGTCGAGGAGGCCAGGGGGACTATGGCTACACCTTC
CDR3aa: CSVGRGGQGDYGYTF

v_gene: TRBV27
abundance: -
len: 16
j_gene: TRBJ2-7
d_gene: TRBD1
CDR3nt: TGTGCCAGCAGTACTCAATATAACAGGGGGCTCTACGAGCAGTACTTC
CDR3aa: CASSTQYNRGLYEQYF

v_gene: TRBV28
abundance: -
len: 15
j_gene: TRBJ2-7
d_gene: TRBD2
CDR3nt: TGTGCCAGCAGCGCGCCGGGACTAGGAGGCTACGAGCAGTACTTC
CDR3aa: CASSAPGLGGYEQYF

v_gene: TRBV6-5
abundance: once
len: 14
j_gene: TRBJ2-1
d_gene: TRBD2
CDR3nt: TGTGCCAGCACCCGACTAGCGGGGTCTAATGAGCAGTTCTTC
CDR3aa: CASTRLAGSNEQFF

v_gene: TRBV2
abundance: -
len: 15
j_gene: TRBJ1-5
d_gene: -
CDR3nt: TGTGCCAGCAGTGAACGGTGGGGGGGCAATCAGCCCCAGCATTTT
CDR3aa: CASSERWGGNQPQHF

v_gene: TRBV27
abundance: -
len: 14
j_gene: TRBJ2-1
d_gene: TRBD2
CDR3nt: TGTGCCAGCAGGTCAGCGGGGGGGCGCAATGAGCAGTTCTTC
CDR3aa: CASRSAGGRNEQFF

v_gene: TRBV7-7
abundance: -
len: 14
j_gene: TRBJ1-4
d_gene: TRBD1
CDR3nt: TGTGCCAGCAGTGCCGGGACAGGGGGCACAAAACTGTTTTTT
CDR3aa: CASSAGTGGTKLFF

v_gene: TRBV5-1
abundance: few
len: 16
j_gene: TRBJ1-3
d_gene: TRBD1
CDR3nt: TGCGCCAGCAGCACACGACCCGGGACAGGGTTAGACACCATATATTTT
CDR3aa: CASSTRPGTGLDTIYF

v_gene: TRBV9
abundance: -
len: 17
j_gene: TRBJ1-2
d_gene: -
CDR3nt: TGTGCCAGCAGCAGCAGGGTTTATGAGAATCCTAACTATGGCTACACCTTC
CDR3aa: CASSSRVYENPNYGYTF

v_gene: TRBV4-3
abundance: -
len: 22
j_gene: TRBJ1-6
d_gene: TRBD1
CDR3nt: TGCGCCAGCAGCCAAGATGGGCCCAACAGGGGGCTTTATAGCTCCTATAATTCACCCCTCCACTTT
CDR3aa: CASSQDGPNRGLYSSYNSPLHF

v_gene: TRBV6-5
abundance: -
len: 16
j_gene: TRBJ1-1
d_gene: -
CDR3nt: TGTGCCAGCAGTTACTCGTTGCCCCCCGAGGTGACTGAAGCTTTCTTT
CDR3aa: CASSYSLPPEVTEAFF

v_gene: TRBV10-3
abundance: -
len: 15
j_gene: TRBJ1-6
d_gene: TRBD1
CDR3nt: TGTGCCATCAGTGGGACAGGGGGGTATAATTCACCCCTCCACTTT
CDR3aa: CAISGTGGYNSPLHF